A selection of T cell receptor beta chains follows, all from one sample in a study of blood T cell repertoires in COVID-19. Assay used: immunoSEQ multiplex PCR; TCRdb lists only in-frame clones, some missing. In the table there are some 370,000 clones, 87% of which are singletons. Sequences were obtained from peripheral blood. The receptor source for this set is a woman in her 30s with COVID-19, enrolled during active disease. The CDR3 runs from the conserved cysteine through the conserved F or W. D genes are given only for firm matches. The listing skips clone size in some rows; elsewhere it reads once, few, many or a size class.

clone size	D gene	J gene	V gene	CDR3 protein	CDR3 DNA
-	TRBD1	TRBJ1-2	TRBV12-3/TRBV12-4	CASRATGDYGYTF	TGTGCCAGCAGGGCAACAGGGGACTATGGCTACACCTTC
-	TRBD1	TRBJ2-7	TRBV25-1	CASSGRTGNDEQYF	TGTGCCAGCAGTGGCAGGACAGGGAACGACGAGCAGTACTTC
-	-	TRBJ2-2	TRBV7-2	CASSATRGVANTGELFF	TGTGCCAGCAGCGCGACCCGTGGAGTGGCGAACACCGGGGAGCTGTTTTTT
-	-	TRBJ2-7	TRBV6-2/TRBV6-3	CASSLSRPEQYF	TGTGCCAGCAGCCTTTCCAGGCCCGAGCAGTACTTC
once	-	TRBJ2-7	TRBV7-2	CASTRTGTTHEQYF	TGTGCCAGCACCCGGACAGGGACTACGCACGAGCAGTACTTC
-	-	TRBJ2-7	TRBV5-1	CASSFGGGYEQYF	TGCGCCAGCAGCTTTGGTGGGGGGTATGAGCAGTACTTC
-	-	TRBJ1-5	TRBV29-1	CSVEEGGNSNQPQHF	TGCAGCGTTGAAGAAGGGGGAAATAGCAATCAGCCCCAGCATTTT
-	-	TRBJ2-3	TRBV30	CAWSRVADTQYF	TGTGCCTGGAGTCGAGTCGCAGATACGCAGTATTTT
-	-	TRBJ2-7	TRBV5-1	CASSPRTRGVEQYF	TGCGCCAGCAGCCCCCGGACACGAGGAGTCGAGCAGTACTTC
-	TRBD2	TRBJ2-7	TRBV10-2	CASSRLAGVGEQYF	TGCGCCAGCAGTCGACTAGCGGGAGTTGGGGAGCAGTACTTC
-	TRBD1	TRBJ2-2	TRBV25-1	CASSEGQDTGELFF	TGTGCCAGCAGTGAAGGACAGGACACCGGGGAGCTGTTTTTT
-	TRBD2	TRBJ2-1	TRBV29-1	CSAMTSGFYNEQFF	TGCAGCGCCATGACTAGCGGGTTCTACAATGAGCAGTTCTTC
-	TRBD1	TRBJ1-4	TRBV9	CASSKGQGNEKLFF	TGTGCCAGCAGCAAGGGACAGGGGAATGAAAAACTGTTTTTT
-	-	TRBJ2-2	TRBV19	CASSIQISANGELFF	TGTGCCAGTAGTATACAGATTAGCGCGAACGGGGAGCTGTTTTTT
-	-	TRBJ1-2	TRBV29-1	CSVERSGPGNYYGYTF	TGCAGCGTTGAAAGATCTGGTCCAGGGAATTATTATGGCTACACCTTC
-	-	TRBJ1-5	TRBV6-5	CASSQIDKWPPQHF	TGTGCCAGCAGTCAGATTGACAAGTGGCCGCCCCAGCATTTT
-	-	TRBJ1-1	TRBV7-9	CASSLGAGTMNTEAFF	TGTGCCAGCAGCTTAGGGGCAGGGACTATGAACACTGAAGCTTTCTTT
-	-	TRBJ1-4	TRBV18	CASSLKARVTNEKLFF	TGTGCCAGCTCCCTAAAGGCCAGGGTGACTAATGAAAAACTGTTTTTT
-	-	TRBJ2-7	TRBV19	CASSFSQGGEQYF	TGTGCCAGTAGTTTTTCACAGGGTGGCGAGCAGTACTTC
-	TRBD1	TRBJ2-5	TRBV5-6	CASSLRGGLYQETQYF	TGTGCCAGCAGCTTGCGAGGGGGCCTGTACCAAGAGACCCAGTACTTC
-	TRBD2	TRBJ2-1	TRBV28	CASRIGGSIGEQFF	TGTGCCAGCAGAATTGGCGGGAGCATCGGTGAGCAGTTCTTC